What follows are 27 T cell receptor beta chains derived from one specimen sequenced in a study of chemoradiotherapy in HPV16-positive cancers. The method was immunoSEQ multiplex PCR; TCRdb's version includes in-frame clones alone and lacks a portion of them. The sample yields about 5,900 clones, 73% seen once. The sample was collected from a patient who underwent chemoradiotherapy. These receptors were obtained from a human donor with HPV-associated anogenital cancer.

The chain links TRBV5-6 to TRBJ1-2, with 7 bases identical to TRBD1. Germline assignment: CDR1 SGHDT and CDR2 YYEEEE. The CDR3 is 16 amino acids. V was pared by 0 bases and J by 4 bases, with 9 bases of the junction left unmatched. The CDR3 DNA follows: TGTGCCAGCAGCTTGGAGGGGACAGTTAAGACCTATGGCTACACCTTC. It specifies CASSLEGTVKTYGYTF. Variable domain in full (rest from reference TRBV5-6 and TRBJ1-2): DAGVTQSPTHLIKTRGQQVTLRCSPKSGHDTVSWYQQALGQGPQFIFQYYEEEERQRGNFPDRFSGHQFPNYSSELNVNALLLGDSALYLCASSLEGTVKTYGYTFGSGTRLTVV.

This clone was found a few times. The rearrangement links TRBV30 to TRBJ1-6, with TRBD1 matching over 7 bases. The CDR3 totals 15 residues. V shed 3 bases and J 4 bases; nucleotides not matched to a gene: 6. The germline gives CDR1 GTSNPN, CDR2 SVGIG (reference sequence). The CDR3 loop is CAWSPGTAYNSPLHF. DNA of the CDR3: TGTGCCTGGAGCCCCGGGACAGCTTATAATTCACCCCTCCACTTT.

The rearrangement links TRBV7-9 to TRBJ1-5; 8 bases align to TRBD1. Germline values: CDR1 SEHNR, CDR2 FQNEAQ (reference sequence). This CDR3 is 14 amino acids long. V lost 4 bases, J lost 13 bases, and 12 bases stayed unmatched. The CDR3 reads CASSSGQGGGRQHF. The CDR3 DNA reads as TGTGCCAGCAGCTCCGGACAGGGAGGTGGAAGGCAGCATTTT.

In its sample, this clone was seen a few times. The chain joins TRBV19 to TRBJ2-7, with 11 bases lining up with TRBD2. V lost 3 bases to trimming and J lost 6 bases; unmatched junction nucleotides: 13. Germline CDR1 and CDR2: LNHDA and SQIVND (reference sequence). This CDR3 is built from 17 residues. The CDR3 reads CASSMVASGGPPGEQYF. The CDR3 nucleotides are TGTGCCAGTAGTATGGTGGCTAGCGGGGGGCCACCCGGCGAGCAGTACTTC.

The gene calls are TRBV5-1 and TRBJ1-1; D remains ambiguous. The germline V gene encodes CDR1 SGHRS and CDR2 YFSETQ. The CDR3 totals 16 residues. V lost 2 bases, J lost 1 base, and 15 bases lay in between. This CDR3 reads CASSLPGLGGNTEAFF. CDR3 coding DNA: TGCGCCAGCAGCTTACCGGGTCTCGGAGGGAACACTGAAGCTTTCTTT. The whole variable domain, remainder taken from reference TRBV5-1 and TRBJ1-1, is KAGVTQTPRYLIKTRGQQVTLSCSPISGHRSVSWYQQTPGQGLQFLFEYFSETQRNKGNFPGRFSGRQFSNSRSEMNVSTLELGDSALYLCASSLPGLGGNTEAFFGQGTRLTVV.

This chain uses TRBV4-1 with TRBJ1-1, with D possibly TRBD1 on 6 matching bases. Trimming removed 8 bases from V and 1 base from J, with 11 bases in between. Looked up from germline, CDR1 is MGHRA and CDR2 is YSYEKL. CDR3 length: 13 residues. DNA for the CDR3: TGCGCCAGCCAGGGGTACAGGAACACTGAAGCTTTCTTT. Residues: CASQGYRNTEAFF.

The chain carries TRBV11-2 and TRBJ2-7; D may be TRBD2 (5 bases). V lost 1 base and J lost 2, with 9 bases in between. There are 14 residues in the CDR3. Germline lookup yields CDR1 SGHAT and CDR2 FQNNGV. CDR3 sequence (DNA): TGTGCCAGCAGCTTAGGGCCGGGAACCTACGAGCAGTACTTC. Translated: CASSLGPGTYEQYF.

The CDR3 spells CASSLGGISTDTQYF. For the CDR3, the DNA is TGTGCCAGCAGCTTAGGGGGCATAAGCACAGATACGCAGTATTTT. The J gene is TRBJ2-3, the V gene TRBV11-3; possibly TRBD1 for D (5 bases). This CDR3 is 15 amino acids long. CDR1 SGHNT and CDR2 YENEEA come from the germline V gene. Trimming removed 1 base from V and 0 bases from J, with 8 bases in between. Drawing the rest from reference TRBV11-3 and TRBJ2-3, the complete variable domain is EAGVVQSPRYKIIEKKQPVAFWCNPISGHNTLYWYLQNLGQGPELLIRYENEEAVDDSQLPKDRFSAERLKGVDSTLKIQPAELGDSAVYLCASSLGGISTDTQYFGPGTRLTVL.

The chain has TRBV19 and TRBJ2-3; D possibly corresponds to TRBD1 (5 bases). V dropped 3 bases and J dropped 0 bases, with 10 bases sitting between them. The germline CDR1 and CDR2 sequences are LNHDA and SQIVND (reference sequence). There are 15 residues in the CDR3. The CDR3 DNA is TGTGCCAGTAGTATCAGGTGGGGCAGCACAGATACGCAGTATTTT. It is translated as CASSIRWGSTDTQYF.

The chain couples TRBV7-9 to TRBJ1-2, with 7 bases lining up with TRBD1. V dropped 4 bases and J dropped 4; count of bases not matched to a gene: 6. This CDR3 is 14 amino acids long. Germline-derived CDR1 and CDR2 are SEHNR and FQNEAQ (reference sequence). CDR3 amino acids: CASSSQGGGYGYTF. The CDR3 DNA reads as TGTGCCAGCAGCTCGCAAGGGGGCGGCTATGGCTACACCTTC.

The V call is TRBV9, the J call TRBJ2-1; tentatively, D is TRBD1 (6 bases). CDR1 and CDR2 from the germline V gene are SGDLS and YYNGEE. V shed 2 bases and J shed 2 bases, with 14 bases lying between them. The CDR3 sequence is 16 residues long. For the CDR3, the DNA is TGTGCCAGCAGCGTGGGATACAGGGCTACCTACAATGAGCAGTTCTTC. As protein: CASSVGYRATYNEQFF.

CDR3 coding DNA: TGTGCCAGCAGTGAATACAGTTCGGGGAACACTGAAGCTTTCTTT. This encodes CASSEYSSGNTEAFF. The rearrangement joins TRBV25-1 to TRBJ1-1; D gene uncertain. Germline loops: CDR1 MGHDK, CDR2 SYGVNS. V dropped 0 bases and J dropped 1 base, with 9 bases sitting between them. The CDR3 spans 15 residues.

The chain joins TRBV18 to TRBJ2-1; D remains unclear. Germline CDR1 KGHSH, CDR2 LQKENI. V gave up 1 base and J gave up 5 bases, with 6 bases separating them. The CDR3 spans 13 residues. CDR3 DNA sequence: TGTGCCAGCTCACCACGTAAGAACAATGAGCAGTTCTTC. Translated: CASSPRKNNEQFF.

The chain combines TRBV28 with TRBJ2-7; D is possibly TRBD1 or TRBD2 (6 bases each). The germline V and J ends were trimmed by 3 bases and 4 bases, with 16 bases remaining between them. The germline V gene encodes CDR1 MDHEN and CDR2 SYDVKM. The CDR3 is 15 amino acids. Here the CDR3 DNA reads TGTGCCAGCAGTTTGGAGGAGGGGGTAGTTTACGAGCAGTACTTC. Its protein is CASSLEEGVVYEQYF.

This clone has just a few counts. This chain connects TRBV7-3 to TRBJ2-2; 8 bases match TRBD1. This CDR3 has 16 amino acids. Trimming removed 2 bases from V and 5 bases from J; junction bases left unmatched: 7. From germline, CDR1 is SGHTA and CDR2 FQGTGA. CDR3 in DNA: TGTGCCAGCAGCTTAGGTACAGGGGGTTCGACCGGGGAGCTGTTTTTT. This gives the protein CASSLGTGGSTGELFF.

This clone was seen a single time. The chain employs TRBV7-6 and TRBJ2-1; no definite D call. CDR3 length: 14 residues. The germline V and J ends were trimmed by 5 bases and 4 bases, with 12 bases remaining between them. Looked up from germline, CDR1 is SGHVS and CDR2 is FNYEAQ. The CDR3 nucleotides read TGTGCCAGCAGCCGCCTTGGTATTTACAATGAGCAGTTCTTC. Translation gives CASSRLGIYNEQFF.

The chain uses TRBV10-1 and TRBJ2-5; 7 positions agree with TRBD1. The closer fit of TRBJ2-7 to the DNA end suggests the J call may be wrong. The length of the CDR3 is 19 residues. Germline V gene data show CDR1 as WNHNN and CDR2 as SYGVQD (reference sequence). CDR3 sequence: CASSAYPLDRSNRTYEQYF. The CDR3 coding sequence is TGCGCCAGCAGTGCCTACCCGTTGGACAGGTCCAATCGGACGTACGAGCAGTACTTC.

The rearrangement uses TRBV4-3 and TRBJ2-2; D ambiguous. The CDR3 sequence is 19 residues long. Germline V lookup: CDR1 LGHNA, CDR2 YSLEER. V was shortened by 0 bases and J by 2 bases, with 19 bases between the two germline ends. The CDR3 region is CASSQDRPRSWVNTGELFF. The CDR3 bases are TGCGCCAGCAGCCAAGATAGGCCTAGAAGTTGGGTAAACACCGGGGAGCTGTTTTTT.

This clone appeared once. The gene calls are TRBV6-4 and TRBJ1-3; 7 bases align to TRBD1. The CDR3 is 17 amino acids. Germline CDR1 is MRHNA and CDR2 is SNTAGT. Trimming cost V 2 bases and J 4 bases; bases outside gene matches: 11. The CDR3: CASSDVSRGLRGNTIYF. The CDR3 coding sequence is TGTGCCAGCAGTGACGTTTCTAGGGGGCTTAGGGGAAACACCATATATTTT.

This rearrangement joins TRBV18 to TRBJ2-2; D is perhaps TRBD1 (5 bases). Per germline, CDR1 KGHSH and CDR2 LQKENI. CDR3 size: 15 residues. V lost 7 bases and J lost 0, with 12 bases in between. The CDR3 DNA is TGTGCCAGCTTGAAATCAGGGCCGAACACCGGGGAGCTGTTTTTT. This translates into CASLKSGPNTGELFF. Full variable domain (rest looked up from reference TRBV18 and TRBJ2-2): NAGVMQNPRHLVRRRGQEARLRCSPMKGHSHVYWYRQLPEEGLKFMVYLQKENIIDESGMPKERFSAEFPKEGPSILRIQQVVRGDSAAYFCASLKSGPNTGELFFGEGSRLTVL.

The chain combines TRBV5-6 with TRBJ1-2, with D hard to call. CDR3 size: 14 residues. Germline loops: CDR1 SGHDT, CDR2 YYEEEE. The V gene lost 4 bases and the J gene lost 8 bases, with 18 bases spanning the gap. The CDR3 loop is CASSEDGGPWGYTF. The DNA for the CDR3 is TGTGCCAGCAGCGAGGACGGAGGGCCTTGGGGCTACACCTTC.

V usage is TRBV4-3 and J usage is TRBJ2-2; the D gene is possibly TRBD2 (5 bases). Trimming took 3 bases from V and 3 from J, leaving 8 bases between them. The CDR3 runs 14 residues. Germline V gives CDR1 LGHNA, CDR2 YSLEER. The DNA of the CDR3 is TGCGCCAGCAGCCATAGGGAGTACACCGGGGAGCTGTTTTTT. Protein product: CASSHREYTGELFF.

V and J are TRBV19 and TRBJ2-1; D remains ambiguous. Germline CDR1 LNHDA, CDR2 SQIVND (reference sequence). The CDR3 is made up of 13 amino acids. Trimming took 3 bases from V and 1 from J, leaving 4 bases between them. As DNA, the CDR3 is TGTGCCAGTAGTATGGTATCCTACAATGAGCAGTTCTTC. It translates to CASSMVSYNEQFF.

The genes are TRBV6-6 and TRBJ2-3; 9 nucleotides agree with TRBD2. Germline CDR1 reads MNHNY; CDR2 reads SVGAGI (reference sequence). The ends lost 2 bases at V and 13 bases at J; junction bases unmatched: 13. CDR3 length: 15 amino acids. This chain's CDR3 is CASSYISGGPGPEYF. The DNA of the CDR3 is TGTGCCAGCAGTTACATAAGCGGGGGGCCCGGGCCGGAGTATTTT.

DNA for the CDR3: TGTGCCTGGAGTCTCGGGGGGCAAACTGAAGCTTTCTTT. Residues: CAWSLGGQTEAFF. The chain joins TRBV30 to TRBJ1-1, with D tentatively TRBD1 (6 bases). Trimming removed 2 bases at V and 5 bases at J, with 12 bases between. The V gene's germline CDR1 is GTSNPN and CDR2 SVGIG (reference sequence). The CDR3 has 13 residues.

This rearrangement joins TRBV30 to TRBJ1-1; D is possibly TRBD1 (5 bases). CDR3 size: 13 residues. Germline V gene data show CDR1 as GTSNPN and CDR2 as SVGIG (reference sequence). The ends were cut back, 4 bases at V and 1 base at J, with 10 bases in the middle. CDR3 in amino acids: CAWNRHRNTEAFF. As DNA, the CDR3 is TGTGCCTGGAACAGGCACCGGAACACTGAAGCTTTCTTT.

This clone has only one observation. V and J are TRBV11-2 and TRBJ1-6, with 9 bases matching TRBD1. V gave up 2 bases and J gave up 7 bases; unmatched junction bases: 6. The V gene's germline CDR1 is SGHAT and CDR2 FQNNGV. This CDR3 has 16 residues. The CDR3 here is CASSLSSGTGNSPLHF. Here the CDR3 DNA reads TGTGCCAGCAGCTTATCCTCCGGGACAGGGAATTCACCCCTCCACTTT.